Detailed here is one T cell receptor (beta chain). The target antigen is unknown. Each sample had two DNA replicates, 0.5 to 0.65 ug blood or about 1.5 ug tissue. Assay: immunoSEQ multiplex PCR; the TCRdb copy retains only in-frame clones and omits some. This table holds around 71,000 clones, roughly three quarters found once. The data belong to a study of early stage breast cancer tumors. Broader study findings: Most shared enriched TCRB sequences were commonly generated ones. Blood repertoires resembled normal breast more than tumor.

With V trimmed by 8 bases and J by 3 bases, 6 bases remained unmatched. CDR3 length: 14 amino acids. Looked up from germline, CDR1 is LGHNA and CDR2 is YNFKEQ. J is TRBJ2-7 and V is TRBV4-2, with 11 bases fitting TRBD1. Sequenced: blood. The TCR originated in a person aged 55-75 years with breast cancer. CDR3 amino acids: CASGGDRGIYEQYF. The CDR3 bases are TGTGCCAGCGGGGGGGACAGGGGGATCTACGAGCAGTACTTC.